A selection of T cell receptor beta chains follows, all from one sample in a study of T-cell memory formation after mild COVID-19. One entry per CDR3 protein results from TCRdb running MiXCR on the 5' RACE reads. The sample has about 250,000 distinct CDR3 sequences; less than 20% are singletons. Source material: PBMCs or a T cell subset sorted from them (not recorded which). The receptors shown here come from an adult woman who had mild COVID-19 (a few samples of this study predate the infection). Cell type and time point are not known. Each CDR3 is given with its conserved first and last residue. Fields, in order: J gene, D gene, V gene, clone size, CDR3 DNA, CDR3 protein. D genes are given only for firm matches. Clone size is given for some rows only: seen once, a few or many times, or a class if the clone is expanded.

TRBJ2-2 NA TRBV5-1 NA TGCGCCAGCAGCTTGAACTCAGACACCGGGGAGCTGTTTTTT CASSLNSDTGELFF
TRBJ2-7 TRBD2 TRBV5-6 NA TGTGCCAGCAGATTGGAAGCGGGGCACTCCTACGAGCAGTACTTC CASRLEAGHSYEQYF
TRBJ2-2 NA TRBV7-2 few TGTGCCAGCAGCTTTGCCGCAGCGAACACCGGGGAGCTGTTTTTT CASSFAAANTGELFF
TRBJ1-2 NA TRBV6-5 few TGTGCCAGCAGTTACGACCGAGGTGGAATGGGTGGCTACACCTTC CASSYDRGGMGGYTF
TRBJ1-2 TRBD1 TRBV28 few TGTGCCAGCAGCCCAGGACAGGGGGATCACTATGGCTACACCTTC CASSPGQGDHYGYTF
TRBJ1-1 TRBD1 TRBV12-3/TRBV12-4 many TGTGCCAGCAGTTGGACAGGGATGAACACTGAAGCTTTCTTT CASSWTGMNTEAFF
TRBJ2-3 TRBD2 TRBV9 few TGTGCCAGCAGCCAGACTAGCGGGAGGACCACAGATACGCAGTATTTT CASSQTSGRTTDTQYF
TRBJ1-1 NA TRBV4-3 NA TGCGCCAGCAGCCGAGCACACGATATGAACACTGAAGCTTTCTTT CASSRAHDMNTEAFF
TRBJ2-3 TRBD1 TRBV14 few TGTGCCAGCAGCCAGTATCGCGGGACAGGGAACAAAGATACGCAGTATTTT CASSQYRGTGNKDTQYF
TRBJ1-1 NA TRBV25-1 NA TGTGCCAGCAGTGCAGCAGGGCGGGCCACTGAAGCTTTCTTT CASSAAGRATEAFF
TRBJ2-5 TRBD2 TRBV7-2 NA TGTGCCAGCAGCGACCAAGCGGGAGGAGAGACCCAGTACTTC CASSDQAGGETQYF
TRBJ2-3 TRBD2 TRBV6-5 NA TGTGCCAGCAGTTCGGGACTAGCGGGAGGTGAAGATACGCAGTATTTT CASSSGLAGGEDTQYF
TRBJ1-1 NA TRBV27 NA TGTGCCAGCAGCTTTTCACGGCAAGGGACTGAAGCTTTCTTT CASSFSRQGTEAFF
TRBJ1-1 NA TRBV5-1 NA TGCGCCAGCAGCTTGGAGGGGACAAACACTGAAGCTTTCTTT CASSLEGTNTEAFF
TRBJ2-3 TRBD2 TRBV20-1 many TGCAGTGCTAGAGAGTTCGGGGGGGGGAGCACAGATACGCAGTATTTT CSAREFGGGSTDTQYF
TRBJ2-7 TRBD2 TRBV7-9 few TGTGCCAGCAGCCGCCCACTAGCGGGATTAACCCTCTCCTCCTACGAGCAGTACTTC CASSRPLAGLTLSSYEQYF
TRBJ2-2 TRBD1 TRBV2 few TGTGCCACCCGGTGGGGACAGGGGGCCGGGGAGCTGTTTTTT CATRWGQGAGELFF
TRBJ1-3 TRBD1 TRBV7-2 NA TGTGCCAGCAGCTCCATGACAGGGGTCGGAAACACCATATATTTT CASSSMTGVGNTIYF
TRBJ1-1 NA TRBV12-3/TRBV12-4 few TGTGCCAGCAGTTCGACGGGGGACACTGAAGCTTTCTTT CASSSTGDTEAFF
TRBJ2-1 TRBD2 TRBV3-1 NA TGTGCCAGCAGCCAAGCAGGAGGGAGGGCTTACAATGAGCAGTTCTTC CASSQAGGRAYNEQFF
TRBJ2-3 TRBD2 TRBV7-2 NA TGTGCCAGCAGCGCTAGACTAGCGGGGGCGGCAGATACGCAGTATTTT CASSARLAGAADTQYF
TRBJ2-5 NA TRBV5-1 few TGCGCCAGCAGCTTGGGTAAGACCCAGTACTTC CASSLGKTQYF
TRBJ1-6 TRBD1 TRBV20-1 NA TGCAGTGCTAGAAGGGAAGGGGGCAATTCACCCCTCCACTTT CSARREGGNSPLHF
TRBJ2-1 NA TRBV21-1 NA TGTGCCAGCACGAACAATAAAGGCAATGAGCAGTTCTTC CASTNNKGNEQFF
TRBJ1-1 NA TRBV6-5 few TGTGCCAGCAGACCCTTCCCCCGGGGTAACACTGAAGCTTTCTTT CASRPFPRGNTEAFF